A single sample gave rise to the 16 T cell receptor beta chains below, sequenced in a study of CD8 T cells in Susac syndrome. RNA, at about 0.45 to 1 ug, was reverse transcribed with random hexamers. Via MiXCR, TCRdb re-called the immunoSEQ multiplex PCR reads, giving one row per CDR3 protein. The repertoire has nearly 200,000 distinct CDR3 sequences, about 96% of them found once; the top ten carry around 0.085%. Material: CD4+ T cells from PBMCs. These receptor sequences come from a human donor with multiple sclerosis.

This clonotype was counted a single time. The V gene is TRBV20-1, the J gene TRBJ2-7, with D possibly TRBD2 on 5 matching bases. Germline V lookup: CDR1 DFQATT, CDR2 SNEGSKA (reference sequence). V was pared by 2 bases and J by 0 bases, with 20 bases between. The CDR3 has 17 amino acids. In DNA, the CDR3 is TGCAGTGCTAGATCCTTCTTTCGGGGTGGGAGCTCCTACGAGCAGTACTTC. Translation: CSARSFFRGGSSYEQYF.

This sequence joins TRBV2 and TRBJ2-7; D unresolved. Germline V gene data show CDR1 as SNHLY and CDR2 as FYNNEI. V shed 1 base and J shed 7 bases, with 14 bases lying between them. The CDR3 loop spans 14 amino acids. The CDR3 DNA reads as TGTGCCAGCAGTGAAGGGGCTAACGGGCGGGAGCAGTACTTC. Protein product: CASSEGANGREQYF.

The J gene is TRBJ1-3, the V gene TRBV29-1; D gene ambiguous. Germline V gives CDR1 SQVTM, CDR2 ANQGSEA. V lost 7 bases and J 7 bases, leaving 11 bases between the germline ends. The CDR3 sequence is 11 residues long. CDR3 sequence reads: CSGVIGNTIYF. DNA of the CDR3: TGCAGCGGCGTAATAGGGAACACCATATATTTT.

This chain uses TRBV19 with TRBJ1-3; D is perhaps TRBD1 (5 bases). V lost 6 bases, J lost 4 bases, and 16 bases lay in between. The V gene's germline CDR1 is LNHDA and CDR2 SQIVND (reference sequence). This CDR3 has 15 residues. The CDR3 DNA reads TGTGCCAGTAGAAGAGGTTGGGGGTTGGGAAACACCATATATTTT. This codes for CASRRGWGLGNTIYF.

The J gene is TRBJ1-2, the V gene TRBV19; 7 bases are a match to TRBD1. Trimming cost V 3 bases and J 4 bases; bases outside gene matches: 2. CDR3 size: 13 residues. CDR1 LNHDA and CDR2 SQIVND come from the germline V gene (reference sequence). The CDR3 bases are TGTGCCAGTAGTATTGGACAGGTCTATGGCTACACCTTC. Translation: CASSIGQVYGYTF.

The chain combines TRBV20-1 with TRBJ1-1; 7 bases align to TRBD1. The CDR3 totals 13 residues. Per the germline V gene, CDR1 is DFQATT and CDR2 is SNEGSKA (reference sequence). V shed 4 bases and J 3 bases; nucleotides not matched to a gene: 5. The CDR3 DNA sequence: TGCAGTGCTACCAAGGGGGCCCACACTGAAGCTTTCTTT. It specifies CSATKGAHTEAFF.

The chain joins TRBV29-1 to TRBJ2-1; the match to TRBD2 covers 10 bases. The CDR3 consists of 13 residues. Germline V gene sequence: CDR1 SQVTM, CDR2 ANQGSEA. The V gene end was trimmed by 5 bases and the J gene end by 7 bases; junction bases not matched to a gene: 5. CDR3 region: CSVQRGGGNEQFF. Written as DNA, the CDR3 is TGCAGCGTTCAGCGGGGGGGCGGGAATGAGCAGTTCTTC.

The chain uses TRBV20-1 and TRBJ2-7; 10 bases map to TRBD2. CDR3 length: 15 residues. V lost 3 bases, J lost 2 bases, and 7 bases stayed unmatched. Germline V CDR1 and CDR2: DFQATT, SNEGSKA (reference sequence). The CDR3 sequence is CSASPGAGGTYEQYF. In DNA form, the CDR3 reads TGCAGTGCTAGTCCTGGAGCGGGGGGGACCTACGAGCAGTACTTC.

V is TRBV20-1 and J is TRBJ1-1; D unclear. CDR3 size: 12 residues. The germline V gene encodes CDR1 DFQATT and CDR2 SNEGSKA (reference sequence). V was shortened by 3 bases and J by 1 base, with 6 bases between the two germline ends. In DNA form, the CDR3 reads TGCAGTGCTAGGTCGTCGAACACTGAAGCTTTCTTT. Its protein is CSARSSNTEAFF.

The chain joins TRBV29-1 to TRBJ2-2; D gene ambiguous. Germline assignment: CDR1 SQVTM and CDR2 ANQGSEA. The CDR3 totals 15 residues. V lost 4 bases and J lost 0, with 12 bases in between. The CDR3 sequence: CSVAAPPANTGELFF. The CDR3 coding sequence is TGCAGCGTTGCGGCGCCTCCCGCGAACACCGGGGAGCTGTTTTTT.

This rearrangement joins TRBV20-1 to TRBJ2-7; TRBD1 agrees at 10 bases. This CDR3 contains 14 residues. J gave up 0 bases and V 5 bases, and 4 bases lay outside the gene matches. CDR1 and CDR2 from the germline V gene are DFQATT and SNEGSKA (reference sequence). The CDR3 protein is CSAEDRGTSYEQYF. CDR3 DNA: TGCAGTGCTGAGGACAGGGGGACCTCCTACGAGCAGTACTTC.

The chain uses TRBV7-3 and TRBJ1-2; 7 nucleotides match TRBD1. Germline CDR1 is SGHTA and CDR2 is FQGTGA. This CDR3 is built from 15 residues. The V and J ends lost 5 bases and 6 bases, in that order; junction bases with no gene match: 12. The CDR3 DNA reads as TGTGCCAGCAGCAGAGAACAGACAGGGAAGGATGGCTACACCTTC. It codes for CASSREQTGKDGYTF.

The V call is TRBV29-1, the J call TRBJ1-2; 8 nucleotides line up with TRBD1. V was clipped by 8 bases and J by 7 bases; unmatched bases: 9. In germline, CDR1 is SQVTM, CDR2 ANQGSEA. CDR3 length equals 12 residues. For the CDR3, the DNA is TGCAGCTCCAACGGACAGGGATCTGGCTACACCTTC. This sequence encodes CSSNGQGSGYTF.

The chain joins TRBV29-1 to TRBJ1-4; no clear D gene. Trimming pared 5 bases from V and 0 bases from J, leaving 10 bases between. The germline V gene has CDR1 SQVTM and CDR2 ANQGSEA. The CDR3 loop spans 14 amino acids. CDR3 coding DNA: TGCAGCGTTTGGACGGTCACAACTAATGAAAAACTGTTTTTT. It translates to CSVWTVTTNEKLFF.

This chain links TRBV7-9 with TRBJ1-2; D call uncertain. The germline V and J ends were trimmed by 7 bases and 8 bases, with 11 bases remaining between them. The CDR3 consists of 11 residues. Germline assignment: CDR1 SEHNR and CDR2 FQNEAQ (reference sequence). The chain's CDR3 is CASTPAHGYTF. The CDR3 region has the DNA TGTGCCAGCACCCCGGCCCACGGCTACACCTTC.

The J gene is TRBJ2-7, the V gene TRBV4-2, with a weak D call TRBD2 (6 bases). Germline assignment: CDR1 LGHNA and CDR2 YNFKEQ. The CDR3 loop spans 15 amino acids. The V gene lost 2 bases and the J gene lost 2 bases, with 13 bases spanning the gap. The CDR3: CASSQPLSGTYEQYF. In DNA form, the CDR3 reads TGTGCCAGCAGCCAACCCCTTAGCGGTACCTACGAGCAGTACTTC.